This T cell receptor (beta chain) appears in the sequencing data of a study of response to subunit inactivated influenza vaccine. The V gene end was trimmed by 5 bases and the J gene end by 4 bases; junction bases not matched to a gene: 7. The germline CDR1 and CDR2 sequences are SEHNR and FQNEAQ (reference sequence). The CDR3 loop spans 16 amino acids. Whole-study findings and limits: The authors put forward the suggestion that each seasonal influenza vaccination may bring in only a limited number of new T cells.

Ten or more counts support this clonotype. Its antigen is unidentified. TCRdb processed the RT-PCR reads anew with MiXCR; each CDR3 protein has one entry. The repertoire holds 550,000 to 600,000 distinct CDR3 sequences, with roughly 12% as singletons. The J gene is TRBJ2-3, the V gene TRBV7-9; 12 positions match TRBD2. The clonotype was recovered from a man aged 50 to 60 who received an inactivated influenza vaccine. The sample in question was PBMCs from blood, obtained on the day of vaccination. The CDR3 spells CASSLGTSGFSDTQYF. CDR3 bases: TGTGCCAGCAGCCTTGGGACTAGCGGGTTCTCAGATACGCAGTATTTT.